This passage covers 19 T cell receptor beta chains from one sample sequenced in a study of beta chain features in type 1 diabetes. Reverse transcribing all isolated RNA meant expressed TCRB transcripts were sequenced. Assay used: immunoSEQ multiplex PCR; TCRdb lists only in-frame clones, some missing. The table lists some 230,000 clones, over 8.5% of them singletons. Sample: naive CD4+ T cells from blood. These receptors were collected from a woman aged 18-35 years in good health.

This clone was counted many times. CDR3: CAWSAGTDTEAFF. The CDR3 DNA sequence: TGTGCCTGGAGTGCTGGGACAGACACTGAAGCTTTCTTT. The chain has TRBV30 and TRBJ1-1, with 7 positions matching TRBD1. The CDR3 covers 13 residues. The V and J ends lost 1 base and 3 bases, in that order; junction bases with no gene match: 2. In germline, CDR1 is GTSNPN, CDR2 SVGIG (reference sequence).

The gene calls are TRBV7-2 and TRBJ2-5, with a weak D call TRBD1 (7 bases). The CDR3 spans 16 residues. From germline, CDR1 is SGHTA and CDR2 FQGNSA. V dropped 5 bases and J dropped 1 base, with 17 bases sitting between them. DNA for the CDR3: TGTGCCAGCAGCCATCGGACAGGCGGGGCCCAAGAGACCCAGTACTTC. This gives the protein CASSHRTGGAQETQYF.

This clone was seen more than once but under ten times. The chain links TRBV4-2 to TRBJ2-7, with 7 positions matching TRBD1. There are 14 residues in the CDR3. Germline V CDR1 and CDR2: LGHNA, YNFKEQ. Trimming cost V 5 bases and J 4 bases; bases outside gene matches: 8. Here the CDR3 reads CASSSRTGVYEQYF. The DNA of the CDR3 is TGTGCCAGCAGCTCTCGGACAGGAGTTTACGAGCAGTACTTC.

This clone turned up a few times. The chain links TRBV5-1 to TRBJ2-7; perhaps TRBD2 as D (6 bases). Deletions cut 0 bases from V and 2 bases from J, with 12 bases between. The CDR3 is made up of 15 amino acids. Per germline, CDR1 SGHRS and CDR2 YFSETQ. CDR3: CASSLAGGGTYEQYF. CDR3 in DNA: TGCGCCAGCAGCTTGGCCGGGGGAGGAACCTACGAGCAGTACTTC.

The rearrangement joins TRBV11-2 to TRBJ1-4, with no clear D. The CDR3 spans 14 residues. Trimming cost V 1 base and J 2 bases, with 5 bases left between them. Germline values: CDR1 SGHAT, CDR2 FQNNGV. The CDR3 sequence: CASSLVRTNEKLFF. As DNA, the CDR3 is TGTGCCAGCAGCTTAGTCCGGACTAATGAAAAACTGTTTTTT.

The chain links TRBV29-1 to TRBJ2-3, with D perhaps TRBD1 (6 bases). The CDR3 length is 12 residues. V lost 6 bases and J 0 bases, leaving 7 bases between the germline ends. Germline V CDR1 and CDR2: SQVTM, ANQGSEA. The DNA of the CDR3 is TGCAGCGTAACAGGGAGCACAGATACGCAGTATTTT. Its protein product is CSVTGSTDTQYF.

This clone was observed a handful of times. CDR3 in DNA: TGCGCCAGCAGCTTGGACAGGGGCTATGGCTACACCTTC. Translation: CASSLDRGYGYTF. The chain carries TRBV5-1 and TRBJ1-2; 7 bases line up with TRBD1. This CDR3 region has 13 residues. After removal of 0 bases from V and 4 bases from J, the junction contained 0 bases not matched to a gene. Looked up from germline, CDR1 is SGHRS and CDR2 is YFSETQ.

This clone was seen at least ten times. This sequence joins TRBV18 and TRBJ1-1; D gene uncertain. V was cut by 3 bases and J by 5 bases, with 7 bases left in between. The V gene's germline CDR1 is KGHSH and CDR2 LQKENI. The CDR3 has 12 residues. The DNA for the CDR3 is TGTGCCAGCTCACCGGAGGAGACTGAAGCTTTCTTT. It codes for CASSPEETEAFF.

The V gene is TRBV30, the J gene TRBJ1-1; 7 nucleotides align to TRBD1. The CDR3 extends over 14 amino acids. Germline V gene lookup returns CDR1 GTSNPN and CDR2 SVGIG (reference sequence). The junction had 7 bases not matched to a gene; V was cut back by 4 bases and J by 2 bases. CDR3 in DNA: TGTGCCTGGATTCGGACAGGCATTAACACTGAAGCTTTCTTT. Its protein is CAWIRTGINTEAFF.

The V and J genes are TRBV27 and TRBJ2-7; 8 bases are a match to TRBD2. Germline V CDR1 and CDR2: MNHEY, SMNVEV (reference sequence). V shed 7 bases and J 12 bases; nucleotides not matched to a gene: 5. This CDR3 spans 10 amino acids. This chain's CDR3 is CASIAGGRYF. The DNA for the CDR3 is TGTGCCAGCATTGCGGGGGGTCGGTACTTC.

This clone has a handful of counts. The chain is built from TRBV5-4 and TRBJ1-6; 10 positions agree with TRBD1. This CDR3 spans 15 amino acids. CDR1 SGHNT and CDR2 YYREEE come from the germline V gene (reference sequence). The junction had 7 bases not matched to a gene; V was cut back by 4 bases and J by 9 bases. The CDR3 nucleotides read TGTGCCAGCAGCATTGAGACAGGGGGCAGTTCACCCCTCCACTTT. It encodes CASSIETGGSSPLHF.

This clone was counted many times. The rearrangement links TRBV4-1 to TRBJ2-4; 8 bases align to TRBD1. The J segment lost 0 bases and the V segment lost 2 bases, leaving 6 bases of the junction unmatched. Per germline, CDR1 MGHRA and CDR2 YSYEKL. The CDR3 runs to 17 residues. CDR3 region: CASSQLGQVKAKNIQYF. DNA for the CDR3: TGCGCCAGCAGCCAACTGGGACAGGTGAAAGCCAAAAACATTCAGTACTTC.

The sample holds a few counts of this clone. This chain connects TRBV30 to TRBJ1-2; 9 nucleotides align to TRBD1. The V gene's germline CDR1 is GTSNPN and CDR2 SVGIG (reference sequence). The ends lost 6 bases at V and 7 bases at J; junction bases unmatched: 6. This CDR3 spans 12 amino acids. The CDR3 sequence: CACHRGHSGYTF. DNA for the CDR3: TGTGCCTGCCACAGGGGGCATAGTGGCTACACCTTC.

This clone was recorded a few times. The chain carries TRBV11-2 and TRBJ2-1, with 10 bases aligning to TRBD2. V lost 5 bases, J lost 0 bases, and 10 bases stayed unmatched. The germline CDR1 and CDR2 sequences are SGHAT and FQNNGV. The CDR3 is 18 residues long. Here the CDR3 DNA reads TGTGCCAGCAGCCTTCTAGCGGGGGTTAAGAGCTCCTACAATGAGCAGTTCTTC. Amino acid sequence: CASSLLAGVKSSYNEQFF.

CDR3 sequence: CASSRETGYDTEAFF. The CDR3 bases are TGCGCCAGCAGCAGGGAGACAGGGTATGACACTGAAGCTTTCTTT. This rearrangement joins TRBV5-1 to TRBJ1-1; 7 bases map to TRBD1. This CDR3 has 15 residues. Unmatched junction bases numbered 9, after V lost 4 bases and J lost 3 bases. Germline assignment: CDR1 SGHRS and CDR2 YFSETQ.

The V and J genes are TRBV11-1 and TRBJ2-7, with 8 bases aligning to TRBD2. Germline CDR1 is SGHAT and CDR2 is FQDESV (reference sequence). V was pared by 3 bases and J by 5 bases, with 6 bases of the junction left unmatched. The CDR3 sequence is 14 residues long. Here the CDR3 DNA reads TGTGCCAGCAGCTTGAGACTAGCGTCCCACGAGCAGTACTTC. As protein: CASSLRLASHEQYF. Full variable domain (outside the CDR3, taken from reference TRBV11-1 and TRBJ2-7): EAEVAQSPRYKITEKSQAVAFWCDPISGHATLYWYRQILGQGPELLVQFQDESVVDDSQLPKDRFSAERLKGVDSTLKIQPAELGDSAMYLCASSLRLASHEQYFGPGTRLTVT.

In this sample, this clone turned up a few times. The CDR3 reads CASSYSNTGELFF. The CDR3 bases are TGTGCCAGCAGCTACTCGAACACCGGGGAGCTGTTTTTT. This rearrangement joins TRBV7-9 to TRBJ2-2; D gene unclear. The CDR3 consists of 13 residues. CDR1 is SEHNR, CDR2 FQNEAQ, per germline (reference sequence). Between the trimmed V and J ends, which lost 4 bases and 0 bases, there was a span of 3 bases.

This clone was observed a few times. This chain links TRBV2 with TRBJ1-2; 8 nucleotides align to TRBD1. Looked up from germline, CDR1 is SNHLY and CDR2 is FYNNEI. Trimming removed 9 bases from V and 6 bases from J; junction bases left unmatched: 6. CDR3 length equals 12 residues. In DNA, the CDR3 is TGTGCCAGTTCCGCAGGGGGCGATGGCTACACCTTC. Its translation is CASSAGGDGYTF.

This clone was seen only a few times. The J gene is TRBJ2-3, the V gene TRBV19; 10 nucleotides match TRBD2. Germline assignment: CDR1 LNHDA and CDR2 SQIVND (reference sequence). This CDR3 comprises 17 residues. V lost 2 bases, J lost 0 bases, and 5 bases stayed unmatched. The CDR3 reads CASSILAGVISTDTQYF. The DNA of the CDR3 is TGTGCCAGTAGTATACTAGCGGGAGTGATTAGCACAGATACGCAGTATTTT.